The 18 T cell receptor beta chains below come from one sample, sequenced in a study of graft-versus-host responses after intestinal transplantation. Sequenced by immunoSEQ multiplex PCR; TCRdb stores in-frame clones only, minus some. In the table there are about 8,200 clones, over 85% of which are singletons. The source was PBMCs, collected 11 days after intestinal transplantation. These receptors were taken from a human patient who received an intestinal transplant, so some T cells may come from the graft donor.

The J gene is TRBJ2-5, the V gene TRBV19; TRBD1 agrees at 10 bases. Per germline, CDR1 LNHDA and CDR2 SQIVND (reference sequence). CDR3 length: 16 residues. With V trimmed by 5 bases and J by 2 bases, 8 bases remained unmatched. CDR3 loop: CASSPGTGVLQETQYF. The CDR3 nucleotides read TGTGCCAGTAGTCCGGGGACAGGGGTGTTACAAGAGACCCAGTACTTC.

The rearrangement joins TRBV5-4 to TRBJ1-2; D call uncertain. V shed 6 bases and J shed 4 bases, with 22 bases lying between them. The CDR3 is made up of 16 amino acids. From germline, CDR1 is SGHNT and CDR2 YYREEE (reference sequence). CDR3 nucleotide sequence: TGTGCCAGCAAGGTTGCCATACCAGGAAAGACCTATGGCTACACCTTC. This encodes CASKVAIPGKTYGYTF.

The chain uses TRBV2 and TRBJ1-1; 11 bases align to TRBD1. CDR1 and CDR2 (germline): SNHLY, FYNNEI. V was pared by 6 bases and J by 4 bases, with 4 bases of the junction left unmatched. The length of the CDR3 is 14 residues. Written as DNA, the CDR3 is TGTGCCAGCAGCCTCGGACAGGGGGCCACTGAAGCTTTCTTT. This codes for CASSLGQGATEAFF.

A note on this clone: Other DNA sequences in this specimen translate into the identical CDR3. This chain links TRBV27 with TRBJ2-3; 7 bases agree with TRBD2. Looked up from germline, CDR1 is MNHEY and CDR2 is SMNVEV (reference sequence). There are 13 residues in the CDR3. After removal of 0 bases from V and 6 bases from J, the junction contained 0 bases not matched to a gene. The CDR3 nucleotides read TGTGCCAGCAGTTTATCGCGGGGGGATACGCAGTATTTT. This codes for CASSLSRGDTQYF.

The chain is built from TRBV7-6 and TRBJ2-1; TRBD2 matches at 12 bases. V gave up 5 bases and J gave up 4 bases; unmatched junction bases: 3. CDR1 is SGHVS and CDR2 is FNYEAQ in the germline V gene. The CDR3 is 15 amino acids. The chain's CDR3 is CASSMTSGGYNEQFF. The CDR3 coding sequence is TGTGCCAGCAGCATGACTAGCGGGGGATACAATGAGCAGTTCTTC.

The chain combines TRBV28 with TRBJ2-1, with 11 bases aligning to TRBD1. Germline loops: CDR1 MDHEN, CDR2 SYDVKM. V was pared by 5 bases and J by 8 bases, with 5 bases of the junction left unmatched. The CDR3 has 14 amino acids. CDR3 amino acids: CASSVPGQGDEQFF. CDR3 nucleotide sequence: TGTGCCAGCAGTGTCCCGGGACAGGGGGATGAGCAGTTCTTC.

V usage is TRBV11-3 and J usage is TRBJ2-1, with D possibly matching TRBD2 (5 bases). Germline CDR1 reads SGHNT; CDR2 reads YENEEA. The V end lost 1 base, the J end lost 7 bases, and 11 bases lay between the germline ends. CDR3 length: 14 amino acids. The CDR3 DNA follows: TGTGCCAGCAGCTTAGGTGGAGGTTATAATGAGCAGTTCTTC. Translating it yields CASSLGGGYNEQFF.

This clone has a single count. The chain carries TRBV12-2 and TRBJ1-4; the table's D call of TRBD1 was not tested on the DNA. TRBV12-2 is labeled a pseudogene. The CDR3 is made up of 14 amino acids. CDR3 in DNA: TGTGCAAGTCGCTTAGAGCAGGACAGTGAGGAACTGTTTTTT. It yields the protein CASRLEQDSEELFF.

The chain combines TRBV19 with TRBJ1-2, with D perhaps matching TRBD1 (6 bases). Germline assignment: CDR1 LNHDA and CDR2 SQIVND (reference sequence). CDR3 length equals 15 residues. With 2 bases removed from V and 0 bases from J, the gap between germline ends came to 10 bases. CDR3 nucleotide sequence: TGTGCCAGTAGTATAAAGGGGGGGCCTAACTATGGCTACACCTTC. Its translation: CASSIKGGPNYGYTF.

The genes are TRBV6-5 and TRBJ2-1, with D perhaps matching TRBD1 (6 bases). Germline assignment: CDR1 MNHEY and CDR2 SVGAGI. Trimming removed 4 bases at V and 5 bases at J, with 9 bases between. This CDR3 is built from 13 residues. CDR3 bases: TGTGCCAGCAGTTCCGGGACACACAATGAGCAGTTCTTC. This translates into CASSSGTHNEQFF.

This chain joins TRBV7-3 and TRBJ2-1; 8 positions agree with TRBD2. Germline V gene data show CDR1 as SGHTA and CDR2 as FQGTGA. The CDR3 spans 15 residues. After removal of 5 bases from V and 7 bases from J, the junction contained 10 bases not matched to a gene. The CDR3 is CASSRGIAGPNEQFF. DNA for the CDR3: TGTGCCAGCAGCCGCGGGATAGCGGGGCCGAATGAGCAGTTCTTC.

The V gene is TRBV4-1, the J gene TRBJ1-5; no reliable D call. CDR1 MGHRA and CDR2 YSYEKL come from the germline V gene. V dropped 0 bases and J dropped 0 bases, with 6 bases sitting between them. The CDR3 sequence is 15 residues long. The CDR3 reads CASSQDQDSNQPQHF. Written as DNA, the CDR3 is TGCGCCAGCAGCCAAGATCAGGATAGCAATCAGCCCCAGCATTTT.

The CDR3 here is CSARQGNTIYF. As DNA, the CDR3 is TGCAGTGCTAGGCAGGGAAACACCATATATTTT. The V and J genes are TRBV20-1 and TRBJ1-3; D is unclear. CDR3 length: 11 amino acids. V was trimmed by 3 bases and J by 4 bases, leaving 4 bases between them. Germline loops: CDR1 DFQATT, CDR2 SNEGSKA (reference sequence).

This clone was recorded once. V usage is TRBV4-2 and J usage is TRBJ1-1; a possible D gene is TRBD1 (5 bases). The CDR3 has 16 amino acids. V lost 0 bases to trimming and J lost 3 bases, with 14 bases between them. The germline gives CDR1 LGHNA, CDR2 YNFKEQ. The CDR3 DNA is TGTGCCAGCAGCCAAGAGATAGGGGAGGAGGACACTGAAGCTTTCTTT. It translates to CASSQEIGEEDTEAFF.

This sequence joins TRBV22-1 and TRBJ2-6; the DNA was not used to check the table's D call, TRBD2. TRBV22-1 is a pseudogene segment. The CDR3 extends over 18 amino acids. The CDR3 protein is CPGRMPGSEQSRANVLTF. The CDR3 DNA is TGTCCTGGGAGGATGCCGGGAAGCGAACAAAGTCGGGCCAACGTCCTGACTTTC.

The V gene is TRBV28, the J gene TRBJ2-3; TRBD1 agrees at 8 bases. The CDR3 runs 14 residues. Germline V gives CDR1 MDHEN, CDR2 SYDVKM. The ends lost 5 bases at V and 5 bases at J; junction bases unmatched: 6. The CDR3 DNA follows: TGTGCCAGCAGTCGCACAGGGGGTGGAGATACGCAGTATTTT. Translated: CASSRTGGGDTQYF.

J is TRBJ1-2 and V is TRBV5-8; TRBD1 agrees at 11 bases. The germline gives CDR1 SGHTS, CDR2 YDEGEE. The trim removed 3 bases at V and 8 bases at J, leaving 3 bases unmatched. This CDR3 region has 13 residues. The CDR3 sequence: CASSSRTGGGYTF. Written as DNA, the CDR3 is TGTGCCAGCAGCTCAAGGACAGGGGGCGGCTACACCTTC.

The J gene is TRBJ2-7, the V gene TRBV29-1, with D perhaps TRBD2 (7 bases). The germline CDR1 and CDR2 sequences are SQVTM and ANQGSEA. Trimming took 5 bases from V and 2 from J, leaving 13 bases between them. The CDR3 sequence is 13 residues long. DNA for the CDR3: TGCAGCGTTAAGGGAGGGGGGCCCTACGAGCAGTACTTC. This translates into CSVKGGGPYEQYF.